Below, 4 T cell receptor beta chains from the same sample are listed, as sequenced in a study of cytotoxic CD8 clonotypes in ibrutinib-treated CLL. The protocol was immunoSEQ multiplex PCR, while the TCRdb copy is restricted to in-frame clones and leaves out a portion. Altogether fewer than 150,000 clones are present, 80% to 85% being singletons, with the ten largest covering about 3.3%. Source: PBMCs, taken after 24 months of ibrutinib treatment. These receptors all come from a human donor with chronic lymphocytic leukemia.

This rearrangement joins TRBV5-1 to TRBJ1-5; 10 bases are shared with TRBD1. Germline V gives CDR1 SGHRS, CDR2 YFSETQ. Losses at the gene ends were 4 bases for V and 7 bases for J; bases not matched to a gene: 5. The CDR3 totals 14 residues. DNA for the CDR3: TGCGCCAGCAGCCTAGGGACAGGGGCCCAGCCCCAGCATTTT. Translating it yields CASSLGTGAQPQHF. The full variable domain, with the rest looked up from reference TRBV5-1 and TRBJ1-5, is KAGVTQTPRYLIKTRGQQVTLSCSPISGHRSVSWYQQTPGQGLQFLFEYFSETQRNKGNFPGRFSGRQFSNSRSEMNVSTLELGDSALYLCASSLGTGAQPQHFGDGTRLSIL.

The J gene is TRBJ1-2, the V gene TRBV30; no reliable D call. The V gene's germline CDR1 is GTSNPN and CDR2 SVGIG (reference sequence). This CDR3 contains 12 residues. V was trimmed by 8 bases and J by 4 bases, leaving 14 bases between them. CDR3: CATPQNSYGYTF. The DNA for the CDR3 is TGTGCCACACCACAGAATTCCTATGGCTACACCTTC.

In its sample, this clone was seen once. The chain is built from TRBV14 and TRBJ1-1; D gene unclear. Germline V gene data show CDR1 as SGHDN and CDR2 as FVKESK. The CDR3 runs to 13 residues. V lost 0 bases, J lost 6 bases, and 8 bases lay in between. The CDR3, as DNA: TGTGCCAGCAGCCAAGATATGGGCTCTGAAGCTTTCTTT. Its translation: CASSQDMGSEAFF.

V usage is TRBV14 and J usage is TRBJ2-7, with D unresolved. Trimming cost V 4 bases and J 2 bases, with 6 bases left between them. The CDR3 is made up of 12 amino acids. The germline CDR1 and CDR2 sequences are SGHDN and FVKESK. The CDR3 DNA reads as TGTGCCAGCAGCCCCCAGCCCTACGAGCAGTACTTC. It is translated as CASSPQPYEQYF.